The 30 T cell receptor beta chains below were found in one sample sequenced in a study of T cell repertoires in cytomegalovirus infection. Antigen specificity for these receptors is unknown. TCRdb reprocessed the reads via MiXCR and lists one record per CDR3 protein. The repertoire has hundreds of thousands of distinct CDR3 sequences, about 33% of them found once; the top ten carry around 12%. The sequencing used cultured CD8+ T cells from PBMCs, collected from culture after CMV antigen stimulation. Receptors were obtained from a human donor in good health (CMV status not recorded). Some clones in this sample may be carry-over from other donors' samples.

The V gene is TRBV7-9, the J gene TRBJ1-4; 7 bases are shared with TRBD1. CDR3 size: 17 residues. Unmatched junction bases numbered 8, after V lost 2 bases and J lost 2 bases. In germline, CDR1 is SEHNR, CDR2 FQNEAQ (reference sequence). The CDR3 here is CASSLKTGTWTNEKLFF. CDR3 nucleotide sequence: TGTGCCAGCAGCTTAAAGACAGGGACGTGGACTAATGAAAAACTGTTTTTT.

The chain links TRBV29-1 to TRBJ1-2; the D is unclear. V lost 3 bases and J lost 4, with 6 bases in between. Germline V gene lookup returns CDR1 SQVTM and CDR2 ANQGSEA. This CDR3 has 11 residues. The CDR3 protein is CSVEGFYGYTF. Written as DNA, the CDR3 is TGCAGCGTTGAGGGGTTCTATGGCTACACCTTC.

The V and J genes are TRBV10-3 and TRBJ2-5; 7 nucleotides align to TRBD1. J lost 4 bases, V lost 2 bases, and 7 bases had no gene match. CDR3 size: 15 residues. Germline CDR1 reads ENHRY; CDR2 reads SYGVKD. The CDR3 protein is CAISETQGPRETQYF. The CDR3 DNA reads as TGTGCCATCAGTGAGACACAGGGGCCGAGAGAGACCCAGTACTTC.

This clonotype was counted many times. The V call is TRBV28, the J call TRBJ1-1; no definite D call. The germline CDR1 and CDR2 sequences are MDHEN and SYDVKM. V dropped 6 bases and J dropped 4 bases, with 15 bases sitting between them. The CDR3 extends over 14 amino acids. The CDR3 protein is CASRYGGSGTEAFF. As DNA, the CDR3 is TGTGCCAGCAGGTACGGAGGGTCTGGCACTGAAGCTTTCTTT.

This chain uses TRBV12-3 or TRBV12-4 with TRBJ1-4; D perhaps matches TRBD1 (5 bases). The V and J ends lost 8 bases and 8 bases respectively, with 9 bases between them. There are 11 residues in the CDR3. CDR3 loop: CASGGDEKLFF. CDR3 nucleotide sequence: TGTGCCAGCGGGGGGGACGAAAAACTGTTTTTT.

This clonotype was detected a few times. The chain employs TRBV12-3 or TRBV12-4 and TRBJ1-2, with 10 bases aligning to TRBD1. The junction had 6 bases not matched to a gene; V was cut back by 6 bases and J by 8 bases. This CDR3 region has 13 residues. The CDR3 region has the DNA TGTGCCAGCAGGTCGACAGGGGGCGAGGGCTACACCTTC. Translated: CASRSTGGEGYTF.

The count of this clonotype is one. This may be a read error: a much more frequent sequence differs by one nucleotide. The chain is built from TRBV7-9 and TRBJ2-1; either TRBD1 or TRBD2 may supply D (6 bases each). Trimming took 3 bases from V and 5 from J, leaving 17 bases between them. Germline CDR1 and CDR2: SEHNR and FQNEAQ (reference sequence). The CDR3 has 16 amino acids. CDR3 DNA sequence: TGTGCCAGCAGCTTGAGGGGGGCCCCGAGGAACAATGAGCAGTTCTTC. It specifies CASSLRGAPRNNEQFF.

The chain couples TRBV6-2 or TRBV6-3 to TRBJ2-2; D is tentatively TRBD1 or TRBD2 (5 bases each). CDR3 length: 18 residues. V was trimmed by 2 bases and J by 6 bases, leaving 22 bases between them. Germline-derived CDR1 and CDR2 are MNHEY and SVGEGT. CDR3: CASSYPPQAGRGAGELFF. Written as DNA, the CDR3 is TGTGCCAGCAGTTACCCCCCACAGGCAGGCCGAGGGGCCGGGGAGCTGTTTTTT.

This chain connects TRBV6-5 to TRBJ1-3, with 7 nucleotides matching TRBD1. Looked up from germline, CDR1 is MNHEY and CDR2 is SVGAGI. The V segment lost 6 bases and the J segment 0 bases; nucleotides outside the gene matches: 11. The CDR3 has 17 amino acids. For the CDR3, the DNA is TGTGCCAGCAGGTATTCGGGACAGACTCACTCTGGAAACACCATATATTTT. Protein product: CASRYSGQTHSGNTIYF.

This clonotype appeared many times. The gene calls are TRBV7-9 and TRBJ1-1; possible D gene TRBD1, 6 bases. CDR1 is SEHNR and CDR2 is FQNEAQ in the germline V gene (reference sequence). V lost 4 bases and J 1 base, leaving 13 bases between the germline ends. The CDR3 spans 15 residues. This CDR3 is CASSSDRSWNTEAFF. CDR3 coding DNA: TGTGCCAGCAGCTCGGACAGATCTTGGAACACTGAAGCTTTCTTT.

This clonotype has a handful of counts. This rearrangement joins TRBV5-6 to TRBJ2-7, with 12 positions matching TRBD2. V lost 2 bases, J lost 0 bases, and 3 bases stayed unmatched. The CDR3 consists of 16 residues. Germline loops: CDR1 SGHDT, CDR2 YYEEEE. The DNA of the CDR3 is TGTGCCAGCAGCTTTACTAGCGGGGGGTACTCCTACGAGCAGTACGTC. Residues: CASSFTSGGYSYEQYV.

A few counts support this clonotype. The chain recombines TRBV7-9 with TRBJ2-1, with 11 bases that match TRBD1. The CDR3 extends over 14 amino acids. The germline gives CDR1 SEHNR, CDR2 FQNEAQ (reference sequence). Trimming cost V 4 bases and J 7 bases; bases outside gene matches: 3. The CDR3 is CASSWTGGGNEQFF. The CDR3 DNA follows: TGTGCCAGCAGCTGGACAGGGGGCGGGAATGAGCAGTTCTTC.

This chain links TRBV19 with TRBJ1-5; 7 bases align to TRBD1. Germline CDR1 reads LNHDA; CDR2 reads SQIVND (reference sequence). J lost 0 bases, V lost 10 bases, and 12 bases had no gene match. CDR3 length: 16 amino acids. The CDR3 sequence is CATPRQGMDSNQPQHF. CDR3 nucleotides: TGTGCCACCCCGAGACAGGGAATGGATAGCAATCAGCCCCAGCATTTT. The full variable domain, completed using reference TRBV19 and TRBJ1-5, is DGGITQSPKYLFRKEGQNVTLSCEQNLNHDAMYWYRQDPGQGLRLIYYSQIVNDFQKGDIAEGYSVSREKKESFPLTVTSAQKNPTAFYLCATPRQGMDSNQPQHFGDGTRLSIL.

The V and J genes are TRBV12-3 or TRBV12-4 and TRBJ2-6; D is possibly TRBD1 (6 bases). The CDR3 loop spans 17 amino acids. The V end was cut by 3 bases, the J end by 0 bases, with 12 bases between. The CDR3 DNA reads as TGTGCCAGCAGTTTTGCCGGGACACACTCTGGGGCCAACGTCCTGACTTTC. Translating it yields CASSFAGTHSGANVLTF.

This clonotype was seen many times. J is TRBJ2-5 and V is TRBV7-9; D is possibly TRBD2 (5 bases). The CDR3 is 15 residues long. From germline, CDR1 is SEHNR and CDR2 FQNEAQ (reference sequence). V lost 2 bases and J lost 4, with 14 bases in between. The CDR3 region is CASSLRTAIGETQYF. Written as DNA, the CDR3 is TGTGCCAGCAGCTTAAGGACTGCTATTGGAGAGACCCAGTACTTC.

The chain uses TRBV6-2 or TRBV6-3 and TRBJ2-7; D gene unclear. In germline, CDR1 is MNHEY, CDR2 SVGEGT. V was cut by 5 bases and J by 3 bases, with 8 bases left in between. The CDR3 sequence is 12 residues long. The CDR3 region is CASSRGGYEQYV. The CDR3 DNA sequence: TGTGCCAGCAGTCGCGGCGGCTACGAGCAGTACGTC.

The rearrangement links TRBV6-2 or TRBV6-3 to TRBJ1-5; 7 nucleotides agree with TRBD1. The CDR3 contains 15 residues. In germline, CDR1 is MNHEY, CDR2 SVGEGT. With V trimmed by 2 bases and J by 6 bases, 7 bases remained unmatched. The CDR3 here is CASSYGQGGGQPQHF. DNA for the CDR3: TGTGCCAGCAGTTACGGGCAGGGGGGAGGTCAGCCCCAGCATTTT.

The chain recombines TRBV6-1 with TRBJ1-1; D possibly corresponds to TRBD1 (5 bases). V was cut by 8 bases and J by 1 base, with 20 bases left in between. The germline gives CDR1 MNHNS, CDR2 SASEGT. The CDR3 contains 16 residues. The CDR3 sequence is CASPGPFRHGNTEAFF. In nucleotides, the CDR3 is TGTGCCAGCCCGGGACCTTTTCGTCATGGGAACACTGAAGCTTTCTTT.

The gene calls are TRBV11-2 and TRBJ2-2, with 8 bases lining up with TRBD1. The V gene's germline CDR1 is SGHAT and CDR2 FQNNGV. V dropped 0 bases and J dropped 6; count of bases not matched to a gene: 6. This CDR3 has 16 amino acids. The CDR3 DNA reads TGTGCCAGCAGCTTAGACGGGCCAGGGGGCCCCGGGGAGCTGTTTTTT. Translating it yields CASSLDGPGGPGELFF.

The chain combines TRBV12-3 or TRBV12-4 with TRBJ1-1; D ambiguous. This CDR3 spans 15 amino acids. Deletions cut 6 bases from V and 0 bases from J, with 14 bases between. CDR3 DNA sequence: TGTGCCAGCAGCCGCGGTCTACGGATGAACACTGAAGCTTTCTTT. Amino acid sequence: CASSRGLRMNTEAFF.

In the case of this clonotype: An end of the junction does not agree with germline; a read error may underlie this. The CDR3, as DNA: TGTGCCGGCAGCCCGGACAGGGCGCATGAGCAGTTCTTC. This gives the protein CAGSPDRAHEQFF. The V and J genes are TRBV7-6 and TRBJ2-1; 8 bases agree with TRBD1. Germline values: CDR1 SGHVS, CDR2 FNYEAQ. This CDR3 has 13 amino acids.

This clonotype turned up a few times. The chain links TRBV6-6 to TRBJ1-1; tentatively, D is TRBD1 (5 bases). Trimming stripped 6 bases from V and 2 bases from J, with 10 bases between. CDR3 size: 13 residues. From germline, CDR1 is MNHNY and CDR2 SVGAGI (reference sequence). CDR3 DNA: TGTGCCAGCAGGATGACAGTTAACACTGAAGCTTTCTTT. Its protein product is CASRMTVNTEAFF.

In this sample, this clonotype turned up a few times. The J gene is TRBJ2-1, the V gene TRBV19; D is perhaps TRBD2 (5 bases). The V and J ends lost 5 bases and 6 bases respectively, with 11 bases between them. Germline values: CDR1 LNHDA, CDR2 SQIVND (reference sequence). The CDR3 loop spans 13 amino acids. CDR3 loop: CASSPLGSNEQFF. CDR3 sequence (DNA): TGTGCCAGTAGTCCGTTGGGGAGCAATGAGCAGTTCTTC.

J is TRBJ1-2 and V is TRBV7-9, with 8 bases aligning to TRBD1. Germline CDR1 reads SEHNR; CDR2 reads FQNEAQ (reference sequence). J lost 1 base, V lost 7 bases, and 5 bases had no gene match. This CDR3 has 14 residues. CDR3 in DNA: TGTGCCAGCATCCAACAGGGGGATAACTATGGCTACACCTTC. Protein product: CASIQQGDNYGYTF.

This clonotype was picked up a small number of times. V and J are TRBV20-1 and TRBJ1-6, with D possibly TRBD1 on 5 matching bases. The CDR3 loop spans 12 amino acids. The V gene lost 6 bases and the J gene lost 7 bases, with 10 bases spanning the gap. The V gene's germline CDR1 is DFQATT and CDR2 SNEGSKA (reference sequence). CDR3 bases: TGCAGTGCCGGGACTGGGAATTCACCCCTCCACTTT. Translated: CSAGTGNSPLHF.

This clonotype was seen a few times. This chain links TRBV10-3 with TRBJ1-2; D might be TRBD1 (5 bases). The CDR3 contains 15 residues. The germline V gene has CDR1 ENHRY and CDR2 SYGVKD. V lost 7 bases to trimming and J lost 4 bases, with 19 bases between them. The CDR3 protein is CAIKITGPGAYGYTF. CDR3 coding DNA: TGTGCCATCAAAATTACCGGGCCTGGGGCCTATGGCTACACCTTC.

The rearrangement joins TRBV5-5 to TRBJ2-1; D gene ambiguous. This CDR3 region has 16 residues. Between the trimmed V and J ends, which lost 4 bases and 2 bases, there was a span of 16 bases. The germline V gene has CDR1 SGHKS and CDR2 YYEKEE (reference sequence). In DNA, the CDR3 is TGTGCCAGCAGCGACCAGGTGTTGCCTACCTACAATGAGCAGTTCTTC. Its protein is CASSDQVLPTYNEQFF.

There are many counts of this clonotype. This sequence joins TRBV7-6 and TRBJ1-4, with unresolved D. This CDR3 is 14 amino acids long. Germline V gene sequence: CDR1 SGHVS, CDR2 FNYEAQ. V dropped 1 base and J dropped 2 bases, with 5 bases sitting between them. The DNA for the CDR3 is TGTGCCAGCAGCTTAGGACTGACTAATGAAAAACTGTTTTTT. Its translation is CASSLGLTNEKLFF.

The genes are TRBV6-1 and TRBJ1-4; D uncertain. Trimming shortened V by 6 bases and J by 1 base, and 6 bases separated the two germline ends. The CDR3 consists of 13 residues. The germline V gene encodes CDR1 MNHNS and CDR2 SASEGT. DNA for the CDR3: TGTGCCAGCAGATCGAAAACTAATGAAAAACTGTTTTTT. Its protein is CASRSKTNEKLFF.

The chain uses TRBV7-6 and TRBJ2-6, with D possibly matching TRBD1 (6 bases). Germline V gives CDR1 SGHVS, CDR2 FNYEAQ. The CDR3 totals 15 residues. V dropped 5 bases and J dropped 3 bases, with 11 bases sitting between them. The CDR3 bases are TGTGCCAGCAGCCCAGGGGCAATTGGGGCCAACGTCCTGACTTTC. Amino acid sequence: CASSPGAIGANVLTF.